The clone carrying this T cell receptor beta chain was counted ten times or more. Its antigen remains unidentified. The CDR3 has 16 residues. V was cut by 1 base and J by 0 bases, with 12 bases left in between. Per the germline V gene, CDR1 is SNHLY and CDR2 is FYNNEI. This entry belongs to a study of metastatic and nonmetastatic thyroid tumors. Study-level information: Both malignant and benign thyroid patients supplied peripheral blood and tumor or nodule tissue samples, across which the repertoires of these patients were then compared.

In the authors' methods: Using the CDR3 differences seen across clinicopathological groups, the authors built a distant-metastasis classifier for papillary thyroid cancer, which was meant to discriminate distant-metastatic patients. TCRdb reassembled clones from the PCR reads with MiXCR. These V and J calls originate from TCRdb's pipeline instead of the authors' own analysis. The repertoire includes around 36,000 clones, approximately 30% of them detected once, and less than 9.5% sits in the top ten. General observations from the study: Malignant thyroid tumors reportedly had TCR beta diversity that was significantly higher than in benign nodules, in blood and tumor.

Ahead of thyroid surgery, no patient had received treatment of any kind. The gene calls are TRBV2 and TRBJ1-2; D remains unclear. The receptor was derived from a female donor with papillary thyroid cancer or a benign thyroid nodule (not recorded which). Some clones in this sample may be carry-over from other donors' samples. The sequencing input was blood. The DNA of the CDR3 is TGTGCCAGCAGTGAAGGGCAGCTTCTAGCTAACTATGGCTACACCTTC. It specifies CASSEGQLLANYGYTF.